The 29 T cell receptor beta chains listed next were all sequenced from one sample in a study of vaccination and CD4 T cells after COVID-19. Treatment: roughly 10-day PBMC culture with coronavirus spike peptide pools or control peptides (ViraFEST assay). Sequencing of cultured CD4+ T cell DNA used the Oncomine TCR Beta short-read assay. TCRdb re-analysed the PCR reads in MiXCR, keeping a single row per CDR3 protein. The repertoire includes approximately 6,400 distinct CDR3 sequences, 60% to 80% of them detected once, and roughly a third sits in the top ten. These receptors lack a known antigen. Sequencing was done on a sample of CD4+ T cells from blood, cultured in vitro. The source of these receptors is a human donor who had recovered from COVID-19.

This chain joins TRBV2 and TRBJ1-5; TRBD1 might be the D (6 bases). This CDR3 has 15 amino acids. Germline V gene data show CDR1 as SNHLY and CDR2 as FYNNEI. Trimming removed 1 base from V and 6 bases from J, with 13 bases in between. The CDR3 region has the DNA TGTGCCAGCAGTGAAGGAGGGGGTGCAGGTCAGCCCCAGCATTTT. Encoded protein: CASSEGGGAGQPQHF.

The chain links TRBV15 to TRBJ2-6; 8 bases are a match to TRBD1. Germline V gene data show CDR1 as LNHNV and CDR2 as YYDKDF (reference sequence). Trimming took 0 bases from V and 2 from J; bases not matched to a gene: 6. CDR3 length equals 18 residues. The CDR3 reads CATSRERTGGTGANVLTF. In nucleotides, the CDR3 is TGTGCCACCAGCAGAGAACGAACAGGGGGGACTGGGGCCAACGTCCTGACTTTC. Full variable domain (missing parts from reference TRBV15 and TRBJ2-6): DAMVIQNPRYQVTQFGKPVTLSCSQTLNHNVMYWYQQKSSQAPKLLFHYYDKDFNNEADTPDNFQSRRPNTSFCFLDIRSPGLGDTAMYLCATSRERTGGTGANVLTFGAGSRLTVL.

This clonotype is large within its sample. The gene calls are TRBV5-1 and TRBJ2-7; 12 positions agree with TRBD1. This CDR3 has 15 residues. CDR1 and CDR2 (germline): SGHRS, YFSETQ. With V trimmed by 4 bases and J by 4 bases, 6 bases remained unmatched. DNA of the CDR3: TGCGCCAGCAGCCCGGGACAGGGGGCAGCTTACGAGCAGTACTTC. The encoded protein is CASSPGQGAAYEQYF.

The V gene is TRBV2, the J gene TRBJ1-5; possibly TRBD1 for D (6 bases). Germline loops: CDR1 SNHLY, CDR2 FYNNEI. The CDR3 length is 12 residues. Trimming stripped 8 bases from V and 8 bases from J, with 13 bases between. Here the CDR3 reads CASGRGDEPQHF. The CDR3 DNA follows: TGTGCCAGCGGCAGGGGAGACGAGCCCCAGCATTTT.

The chain combines TRBV7-2 with TRBJ2-7, with D perhaps TRBD1 (6 bases). Germline values: CDR1 SGHTA, CDR2 FQGNSA. The CDR3 extends over 14 amino acids. The ends were cut back, 5 bases at V and 0 bases at J, with 11 bases in the middle. For the CDR3, the DNA is TGTGCCAGCAGCCGAGACAGGAGCTCCTACGAGCAGTACTTC. Its protein product is CASSRDRSSYEQYF.

This clonotype was counted only a few times. V and J are TRBV2 and TRBJ1-1; D is uncertain. Germline assignment: CDR1 SNHLY and CDR2 FYNNEI. This CDR3 contains 11 residues. The V gene lost 6 bases and the J gene lost 11 bases, with 13 bases spanning the gap. The CDR3 region is CASRDEEPAFF. The CDR3 region has the DNA TGTGCCAGCAGGGACGAGGAGCCCGCTTTCTTT.

The chain carries TRBV28 and TRBJ1-5, with no clear D. CDR3 size: 16 residues. The germline CDR1 and CDR2 sequences are MDHEN and SYDVKM. V was cut by 3 bases and J by 0 bases, with 12 bases left in between. The chain's CDR3 is CASSFHRTNSNQPQHF. The CDR3 coding sequence is TGTGCCAGCAGTTTTCACAGAACGAATAGCAATCAGCCCCAGCATTTT.

The rearrangement links TRBV19 to TRBJ1-3, with 7 bases aligning to TRBD1. CDR1 LNHDA and CDR2 SQIVND come from the germline V gene (reference sequence). J lost 5 bases, V lost 3 bases, and 4 bases had no gene match. This CDR3 is 14 amino acids long. The CDR3 bases are TGTGCCAGTAGTATCGGGACAGCCAGAAACACCATATATTTT. It translates to CASSIGTARNTIYF.

This rearrangement joins TRBV6-5 to TRBJ1-5; 7 bases agree with TRBD1. This CDR3 is 14 amino acids long. J gave up 7 bases and V 4 bases, and 7 bases lay outside the gene matches. CDR1 is MNHEY, CDR2 SVGAGI, per germline. The CDR3 sequence: CASSSTGDDQPQHF. The CDR3 bases are TGTGCCAGCAGTTCTACAGGGGACGACCAGCCCCAGCATTTT.

The V and J genes are TRBV7-9 and TRBJ1-1; 7 nucleotides agree with TRBD1. J lost 4 bases, V lost 5 bases, and 10 bases had no gene match. CDR1 SEHNR and CDR2 FQNEAQ come from the germline V gene (reference sequence). The CDR3 runs 15 residues. The CDR3 reads CASSLLTGQSTEAFF. For the CDR3, the DNA is TGTGCCAGCAGCCTCCTGACAGGGCAGAGCACTGAAGCTTTCTTT. Based on the CDR3 plus reference TRBV7-9 and TRBJ1-1, the full variable domain is DTGVSQNPRHKITKRGQNVTFRCDPISEHNRLYWYRQTLGQGPEFLTYFQNEAQLEKSRLLSDRFSAERPKGSFSTLEIQRTEQGDSAMYLCASSLLTGQSTEAFFGQGTRLTVV.

This CDR3 reads CASSPGTPNTGELFF. For the CDR3, the DNA is TGTGCCAGCAGCCCCGGGACACCGAACACCGGGGAGCTGTTTTTT. The J gene is TRBJ2-2, the V gene TRBV6-2 or TRBV6-3; weak D call: TRBD1 (6 bases). The germline V and J ends were trimmed by 6 bases and 0 bases, with 11 bases remaining between them. CDR1 is MNHEY, CDR2 SVGEGT, per germline. CDR3 length: 15 amino acids.

This chain links TRBV11-2 with TRBJ2-1; 10 bases are shared with TRBD2. Germline CDR1 and CDR2: SGHAT and FQNNGV. V was pared by 2 bases and J by 7 bases, with 2 bases of the junction left unmatched. CDR3 length: 14 residues. DNA of the CDR3: TGTGCCAGCAGCTTAAGCGGGAGGGTTAATGAGCAGTTCTTC. Residues: CASSLSGRVNEQFF.

The chain links TRBV11-2 to TRBJ1-1, with D maybe TRBD1 (5 bases). The CDR3 length is 14 residues. V was trimmed by 0 bases and J by 3 bases, leaving 8 bases between them. Germline loops: CDR1 SGHAT, CDR2 FQNNGV. CDR3 sequence reads: CASSLEQAHTEAFF. For the CDR3, the DNA is TGTGCCAGCAGCTTAGAACAGGCACACACTGAAGCTTTCTTT.

V gene TRBV28 combines with J gene TRBJ1-2; 8 positions match TRBD1. There are 15 residues in the CDR3. Germline V CDR1 and CDR2: MDHEN, SYDVKM. The J segment lost 1 base and the V segment lost 6 bases, leaving 7 bases of the junction unmatched. The CDR3 protein is CASRAGGGGNYGYTF. CDR3 nucleotides: TGTGCCAGCAGAGCAGGGGGCGGGGGTAACTATGGCTACACCTTC.

This rearrangement joins TRBV12-3 or TRBV12-4 to TRBJ1-2; TRBD1 agrees at 8 bases. V lost 3 bases to trimming and J lost 3 bases; unmatched junction nucleotides: 6. This CDR3 has 15 amino acids. CDR3 protein: CASSLLTGADYGYTF. The CDR3 DNA follows: TGTGCCAGCAGTTTGCTGACAGGGGCGGACTATGGCTACACCTTC.

This chain connects TRBV20-1 to TRBJ1-2, with no clear D. CDR3 length: 15 amino acids. Looked up from germline, CDR1 is DFQATT and CDR2 is SNEGSKA (reference sequence). V lost 3 bases to trimming and J lost 2 bases, with 16 bases between them. This chain's CDR3 is CSASYPGLANYGYTF. The CDR3 DNA reads TGCAGTGCTAGCTACCCGGGTCTTGCCAACTATGGCTACACCTTC.

The chain recombines TRBV7-8 with TRBJ1-2; 7 bases line up with TRBD1. The CDR3 loop spans 13 amino acids. V lost 5 bases, J lost 5 bases, and 5 bases stayed unmatched. The germline CDR1 and CDR2 sequences are SGHVS and FQNEAQ. CDR3 coding DNA: TGTGCCAGCAGCCCTCCAGGGGGTTATGGCTACACCTTC. Translating gives CASSPPGGYGYTF.

V is TRBV15 and J is TRBJ1-1; 8 bases match TRBD1. There are 15 residues in the CDR3. Germline V gene data show CDR1 as LNHNV and CDR2 as YYDKDF (reference sequence). J gave up 10 bases and V 4 bases, and 14 bases lay outside the gene matches. Here the CDR3 reads CATSMDRVEGIAAFF. Written as DNA, the CDR3 is TGTGCCACCAGCATGGACAGGGTCGAGGGCATCGCAGCTTTCTTT.

This chain uses TRBV4-3 with TRBJ2-7, with 8 bases fitting TRBD1. Trimming cost V 0 bases and J 2 bases; bases outside gene matches: 6. The CDR3 covers 16 residues. In germline, CDR1 is LGHNA, CDR2 YSLEER. CDR3 region: CASSQDPGQGAYEQYF. The CDR3 coding sequence is TGCGCCAGCAGCCAAGATCCCGGACAGGGAGCCTACGAGCAGTACTTC.

This sequence joins TRBV19 and TRBJ1-2; 8 bases agree with TRBD1. The germline V gene has CDR1 LNHDA and CDR2 SQIVND (reference sequence). Unmatched junction bases numbered 4, after V lost 5 bases and J lost 2 bases. This CDR3 comprises 14 residues. CDR3 amino acids: CASSVRTGNYGYTF. DNA for the CDR3: TGTGCCAGTAGTGTGCGGACAGGGAACTATGGCTACACCTTC.

CDR3 DNA: TGTGCCAGCAGCTCCTCGACAGGGGATAAGAACACCGGGGAGCTGTTTTTT. It yields the protein CASSSSTGDKNTGELFF. The gene calls are TRBV7-9 and TRBJ2-2, with TRBD1 matching over 8 bases. V lost 4 bases and J lost 1; bases outside the gene matches: 8. CDR3 length: 17 amino acids. Per germline, CDR1 SEHNR and CDR2 FQNEAQ (reference sequence).

The V call is TRBV30, the J call TRBJ2-2; TRBD2 aligns across 12 bases. The J segment lost 7 bases and the V segment lost 3 bases, leaving 6 bases of the junction unmatched. Per germline, CDR1 GTSNPN and CDR2 SVGIG (reference sequence). The CDR3 loop spans 15 amino acids. The DNA of the CDR3 is TGTGCCTGGAGCGGACTAGCGGGGCTGAGCGGGGAGCTGTTTTTT. Protein product: CAWSGLAGLSGELFF.

The J gene is TRBJ2-3, the V gene TRBV6-1, with TRBD1 identical over 7 bases. The germline V gene has CDR1 MNHNS and CDR2 SASEGT. The CDR3 consists of 15 residues. Trimming at V came to 6 bases and at J to 2 bases, leaving 8 bases not matched to a gene. The CDR3 coding sequence is TGTGCCAGCAGCCCCTGGGACAGCTCCACAGATACGCAGTATTTT. It specifies CASSPWDSSTDTQYF.

The chain employs TRBV6-2 or TRBV6-3 and TRBJ2-3, with D possibly matching TRBD2 (7 bases). The V end was cut by 4 bases, the J end by 0 bases, with 14 bases between. The CDR3 runs 16 residues. Germline CDR1 and CDR2: MNHEY and SVGEGT. The CDR3 bases are TGTGCCAGCAGTTTCCGGGGGGCCCCTAGCACAGATACGCAGTATTTT. Translation gives CASSFRGAPSTDTQYF.

This clonotype was detected only a few times. The chain combines TRBV6-1 with TRBJ2-7; 8 nucleotides agree with TRBD2. With 6 bases clipped from V and 3 bases from J, the junction kept 4 bases outside the gene matches. The CDR3 loop spans 13 amino acids. Germline V CDR1 and CDR2: MNHNS, SASEGT. The CDR3, as DNA: TGTGCCAGCAGCACGGGACTAGACTACGAGCAGTACTTC. As protein: CASSTGLDYEQYF.

This clonotype was observed a single time. The CDR3: CASSTRDHLRADTQYF. The CDR3 DNA sequence: TGTGCCAGCAGCACCAGGGACCATCTTAGGGCAGATACGCAGTATTTT. The chain has TRBV9 and TRBJ2-3, with D tentatively TRBD1 or TRBD2 (5 bases each). Germline assignment: CDR1 SGDLS and CDR2 YYNGEE. CDR3 size: 16 residues. Trimming left V 4 bases short and J 4 bases short, with 19 bases between.

The chain couples TRBV11-2 to TRBJ1-5, with D uncertain. V lost 5 bases and J lost 3, with 14 bases in between. The CDR3 loop spans 15 amino acids. CDR1 SGHAT and CDR2 FQNNGV come from the germline V gene. The CDR3 spells CASSIGGGFNQPQHF. CDR3 coding DNA: TGTGCCAGCAGCATCGGAGGAGGGTTCAATCAGCCCCAGCATTTT.

The chain couples TRBV7-2 to TRBJ1-2; D gene uncertain. V was cut by 1 base and J by 8 bases, with 11 bases left in between. The CDR3 extends over 13 amino acids. Germline CDR1 and CDR2: SGHTA and FQGNSA. Written as DNA, the CDR3 is TGTGCCAGCAGCTTAGGAGGAATTCGGGGCTACACCTTC. It encodes CASSLGGIRGYTF.

This chain joins TRBV6-1 and TRBJ1-2; maybe TRBD1 (6 bases). The CDR3 loop spans 13 amino acids. Germline V CDR1 and CDR2: MNHNS, SASEGT. V lost 8 bases and J lost 2, with 12 bases in between. The DNA for the CDR3 is TGTGCCAGCGGGCCAACAGGGAACTATGGCTACACCTTC. Its translation: CASGPTGNYGYTF.